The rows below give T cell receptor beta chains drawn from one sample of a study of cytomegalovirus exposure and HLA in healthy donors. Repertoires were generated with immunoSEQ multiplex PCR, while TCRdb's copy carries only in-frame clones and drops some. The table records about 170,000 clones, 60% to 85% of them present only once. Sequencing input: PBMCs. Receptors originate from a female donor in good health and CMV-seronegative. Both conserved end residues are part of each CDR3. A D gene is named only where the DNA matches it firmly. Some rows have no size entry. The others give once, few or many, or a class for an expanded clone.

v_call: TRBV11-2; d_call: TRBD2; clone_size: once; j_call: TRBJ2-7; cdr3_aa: CASSSGLAGAYTSIHEQYF; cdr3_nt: TGTGCCAGCAGCTCGGGACTAGCGGGGGCCTACACATCGATCCACGAGCAGTACTTC
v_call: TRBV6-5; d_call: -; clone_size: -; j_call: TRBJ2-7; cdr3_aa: CASSDDSPTYEQYF; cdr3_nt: TGTGCCAGCAGTGACGACAGCCCTACCTACGAGCAGTACTTC
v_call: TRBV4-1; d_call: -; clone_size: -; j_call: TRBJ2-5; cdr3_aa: CASSQVSTARETQYF; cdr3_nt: TGCGCCAGCAGCCAAGTATCTACAGCTCGGGAGACCCAGTACTTC
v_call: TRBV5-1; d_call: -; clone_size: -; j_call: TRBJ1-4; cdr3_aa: CASSLYPSLTDSTNEKLFF; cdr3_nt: TGCGCCAGCAGCCTCTACCCCTCCTTGACAGATTCAACTAATGAAAAACTGTTTTTT
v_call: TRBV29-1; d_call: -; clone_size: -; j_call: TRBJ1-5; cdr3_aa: CSVLPPRQIQLENQPQHF; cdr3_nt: TGCAGTGTACTACCCCCGAGGCAAATACAATTAGAAAATCAGCCCCAGCATTTT
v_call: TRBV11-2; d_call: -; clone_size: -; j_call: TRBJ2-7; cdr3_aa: CASSTVREPYEQYF; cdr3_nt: TGTGCCAGCAGCACGGTTAGAGAGCCCTACGAGCAGTACTTC
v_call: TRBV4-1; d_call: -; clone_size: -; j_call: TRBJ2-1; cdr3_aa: CASSQPGLTYNEQFF; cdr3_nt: TGCGCCAGCAGCCAGCCGGGACTGACCTACAATGAGCAGTTCTTC
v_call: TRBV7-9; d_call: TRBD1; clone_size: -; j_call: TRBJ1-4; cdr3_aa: CSSSLDGQGGKEKLFF; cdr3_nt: TGTTCCAGCAGCTTAGACGGACAGGGAGGGAAGGAAAAACTGTTTTTT
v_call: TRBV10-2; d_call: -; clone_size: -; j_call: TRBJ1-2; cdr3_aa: CASGRDTNNYGYTF; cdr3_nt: TGCGCCAGCGGAAGGGACACCAATAACTATGGCTACACCTTC
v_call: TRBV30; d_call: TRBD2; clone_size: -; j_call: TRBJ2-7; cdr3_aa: CAWSVTAGDGEQYF; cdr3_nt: TGTGCCTGGAGTGTCACAGCGGGGGATGGCGAGCAGTACTTC
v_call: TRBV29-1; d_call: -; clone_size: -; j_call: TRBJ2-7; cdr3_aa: CSVRGTRGTNPYEQYF; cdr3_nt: TGCAGCGTCCGGGGAACCCGCGGGACGAACCCGTACGAGCAGTACTTC
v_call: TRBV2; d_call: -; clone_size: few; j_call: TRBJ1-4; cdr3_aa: CAGGSGIATNEKLFF; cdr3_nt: TGTGCCGGAGGATCTGGCATTGCAACTAATGAAAAACTGTTTTTT
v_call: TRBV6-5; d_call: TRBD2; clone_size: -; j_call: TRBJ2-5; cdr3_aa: CASNTLAGGGETQYF; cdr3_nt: TGTGCCAGCAACACACTAGCGGGGGGTGGGGAGACCCAGTACTTC
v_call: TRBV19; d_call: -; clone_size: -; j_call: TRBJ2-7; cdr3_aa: CASSIENRPAYEQYF; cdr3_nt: TGTGCCAGTAGTATAGAAAACAGGCCAGCCTACGAGCAGTACTTC
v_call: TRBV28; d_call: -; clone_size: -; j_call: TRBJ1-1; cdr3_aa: CGAGMNTEAFF; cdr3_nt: TGTGGGGCAGGGATGAACACTGAAGCTTTCTTT
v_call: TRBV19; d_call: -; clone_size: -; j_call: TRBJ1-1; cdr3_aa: CASRGGLYTEAFF; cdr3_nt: TGTGCCAGTAGGGGGGGGCTCTACACTGAAGCTTTCTTT
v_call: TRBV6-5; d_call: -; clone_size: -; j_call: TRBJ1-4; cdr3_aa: CASRTTGMSGEKLFF; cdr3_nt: TGTGCCAGCAGAACAACAGGGATGTCAGGGGAAAAACTGTTTTTT
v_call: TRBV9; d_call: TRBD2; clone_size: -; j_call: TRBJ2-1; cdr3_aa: CASSVAGGGMNEQFF; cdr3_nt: TGTGCCAGCAGCGTAGCGGGGGGGGGAATGAATGAGCAGTTCTTC
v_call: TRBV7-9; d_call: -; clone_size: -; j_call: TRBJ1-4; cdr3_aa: CASSLGAATNEKLFF; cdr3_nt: TGTGCCAGCAGCTTAGGGGCAGCAACTAATGAAAAACTGTTTTTT
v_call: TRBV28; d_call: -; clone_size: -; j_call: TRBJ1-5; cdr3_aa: CASSPGQPQHF; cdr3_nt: TGTGCCAGCAGTCCCGGTCAGCCCCAGCATTTT
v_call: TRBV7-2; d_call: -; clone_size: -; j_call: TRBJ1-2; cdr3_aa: CASSLDRQGYTF; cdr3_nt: TGTGCCAGCAGCCTTGACAGGCAGGGCTACACCTTC
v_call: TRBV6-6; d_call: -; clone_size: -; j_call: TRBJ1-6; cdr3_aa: CASSYSTGDDSPLHF; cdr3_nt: TGTGCCAGCAGTTACTCGACCGGAGATGATTCACCCCTCCACTTT
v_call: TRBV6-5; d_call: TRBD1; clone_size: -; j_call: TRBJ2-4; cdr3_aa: CASSRDRRENIQYF; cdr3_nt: TGTGCCAGCAGTCGGGACAGGAGGGAAAACATTCAGTACTTC
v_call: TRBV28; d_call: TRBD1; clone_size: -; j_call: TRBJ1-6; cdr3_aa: CASSPTGTGDNSPLHF; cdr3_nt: TGTGCCAGCAGTCCTACAGGGACAGGGGATAATTCACCCCTCCACTTT
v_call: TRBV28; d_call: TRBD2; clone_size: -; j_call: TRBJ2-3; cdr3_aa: CASSSGGGTDTQYF; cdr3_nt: TGTGCCAGCAGTTCCGGGGGGGGCACAGATACGCAGTATTTT
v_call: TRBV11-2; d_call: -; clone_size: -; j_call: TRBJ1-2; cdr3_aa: CASSQGVAGYTF; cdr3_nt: TGTGCCAGCAGCCAAGGGGTAGCTGGCTACACCTTC
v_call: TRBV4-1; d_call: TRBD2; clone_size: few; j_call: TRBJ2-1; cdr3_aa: CASSQGDGRETYNEQFF; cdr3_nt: TGCGCCAGCAGCCAAGGGGATGGGCGGGAGACCTACAATGAGCAGTTCTTC
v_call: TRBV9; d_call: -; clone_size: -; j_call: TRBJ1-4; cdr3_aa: CASSEGTSEKLFF; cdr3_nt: TGTGCCAGCAGCGAGGGGACAAGTGAAAAACTGTTTTTT
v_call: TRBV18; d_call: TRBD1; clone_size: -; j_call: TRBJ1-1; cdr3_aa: CASSPWDSGRGTEAFF; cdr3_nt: TGTGCCAGCTCACCTTGGGACAGCGGGCGGGGCACTGAAGCTTTCTTT
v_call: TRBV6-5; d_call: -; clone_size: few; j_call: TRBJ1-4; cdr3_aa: CASSYSTGRGNEKLFF; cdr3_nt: TGTGCCAGCAGTTACTCTACCGGACGGGGAAATGAAAAACTGTTTTTT
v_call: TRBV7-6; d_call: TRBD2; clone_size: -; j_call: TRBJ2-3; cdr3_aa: CASSIGGRGGLAGPQDTQYF; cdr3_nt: TGTGCCAGCAGCATCGGCGGTCGTGGTGGACTAGCGGGACCTCAGGATACGCAGTATTTT
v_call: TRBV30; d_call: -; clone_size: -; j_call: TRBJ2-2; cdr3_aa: CAGPRQPNTGELFF; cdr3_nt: TGTGCCGGCCCTAGACAGCCGAACACCGGGGAGCTGTTTTTT
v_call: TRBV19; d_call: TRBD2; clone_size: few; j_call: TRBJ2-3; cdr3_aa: CASSTSGSGDTQYF; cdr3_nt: TGTGCCAGCTCGACTAGCGGGAGTGGAGATACGCAGTATTTT
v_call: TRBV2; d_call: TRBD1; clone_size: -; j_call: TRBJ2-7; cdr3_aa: CASWNAGGNEQYF; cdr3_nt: TGTGCCAGCTGGAATGCAGGGGGCAACGAGCAGTACTTC
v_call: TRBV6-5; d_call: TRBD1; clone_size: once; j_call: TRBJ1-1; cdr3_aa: CASSRQGRNTEAFF; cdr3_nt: TGTGCCAGCAGCCGACAGGGCCGCAACACTGAAGCTTTCTTT
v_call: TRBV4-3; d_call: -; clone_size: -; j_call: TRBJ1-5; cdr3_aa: CASSQDGRGRQPQHF; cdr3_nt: TGCGCCAGCAGCCAAGACGGCAGGGGAAGGCAGCCCCAGCATTTT
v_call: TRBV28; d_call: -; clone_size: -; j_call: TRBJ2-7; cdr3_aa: CASSLPGGASLNEQYF; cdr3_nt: TGTGCCAGCAGTCTCCCCGGCGGGGCCTCGTTGAACGAGCAGTACTTC
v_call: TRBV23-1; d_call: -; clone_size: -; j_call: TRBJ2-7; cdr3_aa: CASSKAGTSFLYEQYF; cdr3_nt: TGCGCCAGCAGTAAAGCCGGGACTTCGTTCCTCTACGAGCAGTACTTC
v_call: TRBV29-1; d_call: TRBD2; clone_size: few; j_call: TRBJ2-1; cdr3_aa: CSVDLAGGLRNEQFF; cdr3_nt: TGCAGCGTGGACTTAGCGGGAGGGCTAAGGAATGAGCAGTTCTTC
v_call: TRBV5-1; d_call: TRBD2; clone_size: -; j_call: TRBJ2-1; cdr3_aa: CASSRTSGLVSSYNEQFF; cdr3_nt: TGCGCCAGCAGCCGGACTAGCGGGCTAGTAAGCTCCTACAATGAGCAGTTCTTC
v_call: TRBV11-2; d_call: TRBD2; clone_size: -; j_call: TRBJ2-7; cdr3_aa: CASSLVQRGSSYEQYF; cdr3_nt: TGTGCCAGCAGCTTAGTGCAGCGGGGGAGCTCCTACGAGCAGTACTTC
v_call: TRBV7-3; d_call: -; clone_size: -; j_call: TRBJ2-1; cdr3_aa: CASSLLQGGSEQFF; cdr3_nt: TGTGCCAGCAGCTTGCTGCAGGGCGGAAGTGAGCAGTTCTTC